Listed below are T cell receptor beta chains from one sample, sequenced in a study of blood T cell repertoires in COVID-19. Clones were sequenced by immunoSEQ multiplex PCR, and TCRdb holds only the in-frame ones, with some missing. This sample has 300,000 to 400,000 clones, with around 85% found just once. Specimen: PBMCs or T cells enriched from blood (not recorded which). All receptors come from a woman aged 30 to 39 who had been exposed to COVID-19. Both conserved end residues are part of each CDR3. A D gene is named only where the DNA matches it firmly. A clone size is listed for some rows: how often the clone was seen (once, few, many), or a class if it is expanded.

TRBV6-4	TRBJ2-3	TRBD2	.	TGTGCCCGGCCCCCGACTAGCGGCACAGATACGCAGTATTTT	CARPPTSGTDTQYF
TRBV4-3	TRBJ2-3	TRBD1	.	TGCGCCAGCAGCCAAGAGCCCGGGACAGTCAGGACAGATACGCAGTATTTT	CASSQEPGTVRTDTQYF
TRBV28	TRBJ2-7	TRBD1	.	TGTGCCAGCGCCGACCAGGGGGTGGGCTCCTACGAGCAGTACTTC	CASADQGVGSYEQYF
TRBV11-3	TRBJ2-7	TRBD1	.	TGTGCCAGCAGCTTAGGGGGGACAGGGCCCCACTACGAGCAGTACTTC	CASSLGGTGPHYEQYF
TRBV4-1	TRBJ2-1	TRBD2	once	TGCGCCAGCAGCCAAGCGGGAGGGTTTTTGAATGAGCAGTTCTTC	CASSQAGGFLNEQFF
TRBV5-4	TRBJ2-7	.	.	TGTGCCAGCAGCTTACTAAGAGGACAGAGGGCCTACGAGCAGTACTTC	CASSLLRGQRAYEQYF
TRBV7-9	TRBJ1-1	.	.	TGTGCCAGCAGCCTGGACACGAACACTGAAGCTTTCTTT	CASSLDTNTEAFF
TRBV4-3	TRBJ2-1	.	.	TGCGCCAGCAGCCAAGCCAGGGAGGCCTACAATGAGCAGTTCTTC	CASSQAREAYNEQFF
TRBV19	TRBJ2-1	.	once	TGTGCCAGTAGTATCCCGGGGGCTAGCGGCAAACATGAGCAGTTCTTC	CASSIPGASGKHEQFF
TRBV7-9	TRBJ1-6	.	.	TGTGCCAGCAGCCCCGAACAGGGATCCTATAATTCACCCCTCCACTTT	CASSPEQGSYNSPLHF
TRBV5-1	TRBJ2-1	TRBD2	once	TGCGCCAGCAGCATTTTTCCGGGACTAGCGGGAGTTATCTCCTACAATGAGCAGTTCTTC	CASSIFPGLAGVISYNEQFF
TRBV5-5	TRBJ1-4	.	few	TGTGCCAGCAGTCCCCTCGGGGGGTATAATGAAAAACTGTTTTTT	CASSPLGGYNEKLFF
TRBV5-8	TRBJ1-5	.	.	TGTGCCAGCAGTAGGCCGGGGGGAGATCAGCCCCAGCATTTT	CASSRPGGDQPQHF
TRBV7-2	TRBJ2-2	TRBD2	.	TGTGCCAGCAGCTTAGCGGCTAGCGGCACCGGGGAGCTGTTTTTT	CASSLAASGTGELFF
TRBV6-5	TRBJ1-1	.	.	TGTGCCAGCAGTTACACAGGACCGACCGGAGCTTTCTTT	CASSYTGPTGAFF
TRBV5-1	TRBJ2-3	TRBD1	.	TGCGCCAGCAGCGCCCCCGGGACAGGTATAGCAGATACGCAGTATTTT	CASSAPGTGIADTQYF
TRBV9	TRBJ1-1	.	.	TGTGCCAGCAGCCGATCAGGGGCTGGATTAAACACTGAAGCTTTCTTT	CASSRSGAGLNTEAFF
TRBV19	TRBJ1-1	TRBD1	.	TGTGCCAGCATGGACAGGGTGAACACTGAAGCTTTCTTT	CASMDRVNTEAFF
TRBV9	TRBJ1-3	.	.	TGTGCCAGCAGCGCCGGGGTGGGACTCCGGTCGGACACCATATATTTT	CASSAGVGLRSDTIYF
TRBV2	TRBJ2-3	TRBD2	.	TGTGCCAGCAGTGAATTGGTGGGAGGGAGCACAGATACGCAGTATTTT	CASSELVGGSTDTQYF
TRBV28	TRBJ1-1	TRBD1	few	TGTGCCAGCAATACACGGGACAGGGGGCCGAGGAACACTGAAGCTTTCTTT	CASNTRDRGPRNTEAFF
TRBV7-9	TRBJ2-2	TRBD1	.	TGTGCCAGCAGCCGATTAAAGTCTACCGACAGGGATAACACCGGGGAGCTGTTTTTT	CASSRLKSTDRDNTGELFF
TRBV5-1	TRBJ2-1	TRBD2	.	TGCGCCAGCAGCGCTGGACTAGCGGGAGCCCCGGATGGTGAGCAGTTCTTC	CASSAGLAGAPDGEQFF
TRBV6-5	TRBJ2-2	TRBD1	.	TGTGCCAGCAGCCCGCAGGGGGCGATCGCCGGGGAGCTGTTTTTT	CASSPQGAIAGELFF
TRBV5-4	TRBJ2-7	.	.	TGTGCCAGCAGCTTACGGGGGAGCTACGAGCAGTACTTC	CASSLRGSYEQYF
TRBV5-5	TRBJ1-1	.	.	TGTGCCAGCAGCTTAACACACGTCATGAACACTGAAGCTTTCTTT	CASSLTHVMNTEAFF
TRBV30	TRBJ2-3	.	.	TGTGCCTGGAGTGTACGGAATAAACCAGGGCCAGATACGCAGTATTTT	CAWSVRNKPGPDTQYF
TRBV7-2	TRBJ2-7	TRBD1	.	TGTGCCAGCAGCTTATATACAGGGGTCGAGCAGTACTTC	CASSLYTGVEQYF
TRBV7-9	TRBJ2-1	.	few	TGTGCCAGCAGCCCACTACATAGACAGACCAGCATTGCCAATGAGCAGTTCTTC	CASSPLHRQTSIANEQFF
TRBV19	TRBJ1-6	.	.	TGTGCCAGTAGATTGGCAGGAAATTCACCCCTCCACTTT	CASRLAGNSPLHF
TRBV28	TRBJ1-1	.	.	TGTGCCAGCAGCCTGGACAGCCGGAACACTGAAGCTTTCTTT	CASSLDSRNTEAFF
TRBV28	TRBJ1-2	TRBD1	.	TGTGCCAGCATGGTAGGGGGCGTGTATGGCTACACCTTC	CASMVGGVYGYTF
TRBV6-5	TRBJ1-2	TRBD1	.	TGTGCCAGCAGTCCCCAGGGGGCGGGATATGGCTACACCTTC	CASSPQGAGYGYTF
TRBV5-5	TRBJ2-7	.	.	TGTGCCAGCAGCTTTCCAGGTCGGTACGAGCAGTACTTC	CASSFPGRYEQYF
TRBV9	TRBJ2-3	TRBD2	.	TGTGCCAGCAGCGTAGAGCCAGCGGGGGGCACAGATACGCAGTATTTT	CASSVEPAGGTDTQYF
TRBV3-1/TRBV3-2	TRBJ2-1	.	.	TGTGCCAGCGGGGAGGCCTCTCGGGAAAAGCAGTTCTTC	CASGEASREKQFF
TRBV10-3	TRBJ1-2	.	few	TGTGCCATCACCCAGGACAGAACTAACTATGGCTACACCTTC	CAITQDRTNYGYTF